The 23 T cell receptor beta chains in this list originate from one sample, sequenced in a study of long-term antiretroviral therapy in people with HIV. The run of the v3.0 immunoSEQ assay was at survey level. Repertoires were generated with immunoSEQ multiplex PCR, while TCRdb's copy carries only in-frame clones and drops some. Of 30,000 to 40,000 clones in the sample, around 75% are singletons; the top ten hold 3% to 3.5%. Sequenced material: unsorted PBMCs, taken 1.9 years after starting antiretroviral therapy. The receptors derive from a man between 18 and 35 years old with HIV.

The rearrangement links TRBV7-9 to TRBJ2-5; TRBD2 aligns across 9 bases. Germline V gene lookup returns CDR1 SEHNR and CDR2 FQNEAQ (reference sequence). This CDR3 comprises 15 residues. V trimming: 0 bases; J trimming: 5 bases; junction bases outside the gene matches: 4. The CDR3 DNA sequence: TGTGCCAGCAGCTTAGCTAGCGGGGGCCCGGAGACCCAGTACTTC. Amino acid sequence: CASSLASGGPETQYF. Full variable domain (rest looked up from reference TRBV7-9 and TRBJ2-5): DTGVSQNPRHKITKRGQNVTFRCDPISEHNRLYWYRQTLGQGPEFLTYFQNEAQLEKSRLLSDRFSAERPKGSFSTLEIQRTEQGDSAMYLCASSLASGGPETQYFGPGTRLLVL.

This clone was counted between two and nine times. The chain carries TRBV6-1 and TRBJ1-2, with D possibly TRBD1 on 5 matching bases. This CDR3 has 15 residues. The V gene lost 6 bases and the J gene lost 4 bases, with 18 bases spanning the gap. Germline V CDR1 and CDR2: MNHNS, SASEGT. CDR3 loop: CASREGQGRRYGYTF. The CDR3 coding sequence is TGTGCCAGCAGGGAGGGTCAGGGCCGTCGCTATGGCTACACCTTC.

The CDR3: CASSYSESAAGQAHLEAFF. As DNA, the CDR3 is TGTGCCAGCAGTTACTCGGAAAGCGCTGCGGGACAGGCCCACCTTGAAGCTTTCTTT. The gene calls are TRBV6-8 and TRBJ1-1, with 8 bases aligning to TRBD1. CDR1 and CDR2 (germline): MNHGY, SAAAGT. The J segment lost 7 bases and the V segment lost 0 bases, leaving 19 bases of the junction unmatched. This CDR3 comprises 19 residues.

The table lists this clone with a count of one. The J gene is TRBJ1-5, the V gene TRBV30, with a tentative D call TRBD1 (5 bases). Germline CDR1 is GTSNPN and CDR2 is SVGIG (reference sequence). Trimming took off 1 base at V and 5 bases at J, with 9 bases between the two ends. The CDR3 is made up of 13 amino acids. In DNA, the CDR3 is TGTGCCTGGAGTGGGGGGGGACATCAGCCCCAGCATTTT. It translates to CAWSGGGHQPQHF. The complete variable domain, with remaining parts taken from reference TRBV30 and TRBJ1-5, reads SQTIHQWPATLVQPVGSPLSLECTVEGTSNPNLYWYRQAAGRGLQLLFYSVGIGQISSEVPQNLSASRPQDRQFILSSKKLLLSDSGFYLCAWSGGGHQPQHFGDGTRLSIL.

This chain links TRBV11-2 with TRBJ2-7; no firm D call. The CDR3 spans 14 residues. The ends were cut back, 5 bases at V and 7 bases at J, with 18 bases in the middle. Germline V gives CDR1 SGHAT, CDR2 FQNNGV. The CDR3 sequence: CASSADGGFGEQYF. CDR3 nucleotides: TGTGCCAGCAGCGCGGACGGTGGCTTCGGAGAGCAGTACTTC.

This chain links TRBV2 with TRBJ1-2, with 8 nucleotides matching TRBD1. CDR3 length: 14 residues. Trimming cost V 6 bases and J 5 bases; bases outside gene matches: 8. Germline V gene sequence: CDR1 SNHLY, CDR2 FYNNEI. The CDR3 loop reads CASRPTGGAYGYTF. CDR3 DNA: TGTGCCAGCAGACCTACAGGGGGTGCATATGGCTACACCTTC.

CDR3 nucleotide sequence: TGCAGCGTTGAGAGATCTGGGGCCAACGTCCTGACTTTC. Translating it yields CSVERSGANVLTF. The chain recombines TRBV29-1 with TRBJ2-6; no clear D gene. V was shortened by 3 bases and J by 1 base, with 4 bases between the two germline ends. From germline, CDR1 is SQVTM and CDR2 ANQGSEA. There are 13 residues in the CDR3.

The rearrangement links TRBV4-2 to TRBJ2-3; 10 nucleotides match TRBD2. Germline values: CDR1 LGHNA, CDR2 YNFKEQ. The V segment lost 0 bases and the J segment 0 bases; nucleotides outside the gene matches: 9. There are 19 residues in the CDR3. The CDR3 DNA reads as TGTGCCAGCAGCCAAGATTTTCTAGCGGGGGAGGTTAGCACAGATACGCAGTATTTT. This encodes CASSQDFLAGEVSTDTQYF.

The chain joins TRBV28 to TRBJ2-2; D uncertain. Deletions cut 4 bases from V and 3 bases from J, with 3 bases between. The length of the CDR3 is 12 residues. Germline-derived CDR1 and CDR2 are MDHEN and SYDVKM. DNA of the CDR3: TGTGCCAGCAGTTCGGACACCGGGGAGCTGTTTTTT. Translating it yields CASSSDTGELFF.

This chain links TRBV28 with TRBJ2-7; TRBD2 is a possible D gene (5 bases). This CDR3 has 16 amino acids. The V end was cut by 3 bases, the J end by 2 bases, with 17 bases between. Germline CDR1 is MDHEN and CDR2 is SYDVKM. The CDR3 reads CASSFSLSGLTYEQYF. The CDR3 nucleotides read TGTGCCAGCAGTTTTTCTCTCTCGGGGTTGACCTACGAGCAGTACTTC.

CDR3 sequence (DNA): TGTGCCAGCAGTGAATTTAGGACAGGGGAAGTAGATACGCAGTATTTT. This translates into CASSEFRTGEVDTQYF. The chain carries TRBV6-1 and TRBJ2-3; 9 bases match TRBD1. Losses at the gene ends were 2 bases for V and 5 bases for J; bases not matched to a gene: 8. From germline, CDR1 is MNHNS and CDR2 SASEGT. The CDR3 covers 16 residues.

This clone turned up a few times. The chain is built from TRBV27 and TRBJ2-7; D unresolved. This CDR3 is 12 amino acids long. The germline CDR1 and CDR2 sequences are MNHEY and SMNVEV (reference sequence). The germline V and J ends were trimmed by 6 bases and 5 bases, with 11 bases remaining between them. Written as DNA, the CDR3 is TGTGCCAGCAGGAATTCAGGTCACGAGCAGTACTTC. Residues: CASRNSGHEQYF.

The gene calls are TRBV6-5 and TRBJ2-1; the D gene is possibly TRBD1 (6 bases). Germline CDR1 is MNHEY and CDR2 is SVGAGI. V was trimmed by 4 bases and J by 6 bases, leaving 16 bases between them. The CDR3 spans 15 residues. Written as DNA, the CDR3 is TGTGCCAGCAGTTCTGACAGGCTCTTGTCCAATGAGCAGTTCTTC. It specifies CASSSDRLLSNEQFF.

The chain is built from TRBV29-1 and TRBJ2-3, with 7 nucleotides matching TRBD2. Germline values: CDR1 SQVTM, CDR2 ANQGSEA. This CDR3 region has 13 residues. The V and J ends lost 7 bases and 3 bases, in that order; junction bases with no gene match: 7. The CDR3 reads CSGLFSGTDTQYF. The CDR3 DNA sequence: TGCAGCGGGTTGTTTAGCGGGACAGATACGCAGTATTTT.

The chain carries TRBV5-4 and TRBJ1-1; D possibly corresponds to TRBD1 (5 bases). The CDR3 is made up of 17 amino acids. The germline gives CDR1 SGHNT, CDR2 YYREEE (reference sequence). The germline V and J ends were trimmed by 1 base and 4 bases, with 20 bases remaining between them. CDR3 bases: TGTGCCAGCAGCTTGAATTTTGTACAGGAAGAGGCCACTGAAGCTTTCTTT. Its protein is CASSLNFVQEEATEAFF.

This chain joins TRBV11-3 and TRBJ2-5; perhaps TRBD1 as D (5 bases). The CDR3 spans 15 residues. CDR1 is SGHNT, CDR2 YENEEA, per germline. V dropped 5 bases and J dropped 3 bases, with 16 bases sitting between them. In DNA form, the CDR3 reads TGTGCCAGCAGCAGAACTCAGGGTGCGGAAGAGACCCAGTACTTC. It is translated as CASSRTQGAEETQYF.

The chain is built from TRBV2 and TRBJ2-5; 12 bases are a match to TRBD2. Germline lookup yields CDR1 SNHLY and CDR2 FYNNEI. The CDR3 consists of 15 residues. V lost 6 bases and J lost 3; bases outside the gene matches: 5. DNA of the CDR3: TGTGCCAGCAGGATGGGACTAGCGGGTAAAGAGACCCAGTACTTC. It encodes CASRMGLAGKETQYF.

J is TRBJ1-1 and V is TRBV7-6; D gene ambiguous. The CDR3 length is 13 residues. Trimming shortened V by 4 bases and J by 3 bases, and 9 bases separated the two germline ends. Germline V gene lookup returns CDR1 SGHVS and CDR2 FNYEAQ. Here the CDR3 DNA reads TGTGCCAGCAGCTCCATAAGCCACACTGAAGCTTTCTTT. This encodes CASSSISHTEAFF. The full variable domain, its missing parts supplied by reference TRBV7-6 and TRBJ1-1, is GAGVSQSPRYKVTKRGQDVALRCDPISGHVSLYWYRQALGQGPEFLTYFNYEAQQDKSGLPNDRFSAERPEGSISTLTIQRTEQRDSAMYRCASSSISHTEAFFGQGTRLTVV.

The V and J genes are TRBV5-1 and TRBJ1-2; 7 bases align to TRBD1. V lost 0 bases and J lost 6; bases outside the gene matches: 2. The CDR3 has 13 amino acids. Germline V gene sequence: CDR1 SGHRS, CDR2 YFSETQ. The CDR3 reads CASSLGQGDGYTF. The DNA for the CDR3 is TGCGCCAGCAGCTTGGGTCAGGGGGATGGCTACACCTTC.

The chain joins TRBV6-5 to TRBJ1-1; D uncertain. The V end was cut by 0 bases, the J end by 1 base, with 6 bases between. From germline, CDR1 is MNHEY and CDR2 SVGAGI. This CDR3 has 14 residues. The CDR3 region has the DNA TGTGCCAGCAGTTACTCAAGGAGGAACACTGAAGCTTTCTTT. This translates into CASSYSRRNTEAFF.

This clone was counted once. The chain has TRBV18 and TRBJ2-5, with 7 bases identical to TRBD1. Germline loops: CDR1 KGHSH, CDR2 LQKENI. V shed 3 bases, J shed 7 bases, and the junction held 17 bases outside the gene matches. The CDR3 is 17 residues long. CDR3 bases: TGTGCCAGCTCACCCCAGTTAGGGGGCTATCTCCCAGGGACCCAGTACTTC. Translation gives CASSPQLGGYLPGTQYF.

The rearrangement links TRBV14 to TRBJ1-2; 7 nucleotides agree with TRBD1. The CDR3 loop spans 15 amino acids. V shed 4 bases and J 5 bases; nucleotides not matched to a gene: 10. The V gene's germline CDR1 is SGHDN and CDR2 FVKESK. The DNA for the CDR3 is TGTGCCAGCAGCCCGACAGGGCGTGGGGCTTATGGCTACACCTTC. Its translation is CASSPTGRGAYGYTF.

This clone was seen a few times. The chain carries TRBV7-3 and TRBJ1-6; D may be TRBD1 (6 bases). The CDR3 covers 16 residues. V was shortened by 2 bases and J by 10 bases, with 18 bases between the two germline ends. The germline V gene encodes CDR1 SGHTA and CDR2 FQGTGA. CDR3 nucleotides: TGTGCCAGCAGCTTATCCTCGGGGGGCATAGGATCACCCCTCCACTTT. Translating it yields CASSLSSGGIGSPLHF. Filled out from reference TRBV7-3 and TRBJ1-6, the complete variable domain reads GAGVSQTPSNKVTEKGKYVELRCDPISGHTALYWYRQSLGQGPEFLIYFQGTGAADDSGLPNDRFFAVRPEGSVSTLKIQRTERGDSAVYLCASSLSSGGIGSPLHFGNGTRLTVT.